Presented here are 29 T cell receptor beta chains from one specimen sequenced in a study of siplizumab effects on memory and regulatory T cells. Clones were sequenced by immunoSEQ multiplex PCR, and TCRdb holds only the in-frame ones, with some missing. The repertoire holds over 100,000 clones, with 92% as singletons. Specimen: CD4+ T cells sorted from blood. These receptors were collected from a human donor in good health.

The CDR3 nucleotides read TGTGCCAGCAGGCCATTACAGGGCGGGAACACTGAAGCTTTCTTT. Translation gives CASRPLQGGNTEAFF. This sequence joins TRBV7-9 and TRBJ1-1, with a possible D match to TRBD1 (6 bases). Trimming removed 6 bases from V and 1 base from J, with 15 bases in between. Germline V lookup: CDR1 SEHNR, CDR2 FQNEAQ (reference sequence). This CDR3 is 15 amino acids long.

In this sample, this clone turned up once. The chain uses TRBV5-1 and TRBJ1-4; no definite D call. Germline CDR1 reads SGHRS; CDR2 reads YFSETQ. V was clipped by 2 bases and J by 5 bases, with 7 bases between them. The CDR3 totals 13 residues. DNA of the CDR3: TGCGCCAGCAGCTTCGACACCAATGAAAAACTGTTTTTT. As protein: CASSFDTNEKLFF.

A single count supports this clone. The rearrangement uses TRBV4-1 and TRBJ2-1, with D perhaps matching TRBD2 (6 bases). CDR3 length equals 20 residues. The germline V gene encodes CDR1 MGHRA and CDR2 YSYEKL. Trimming cost V 1 base and J 7 bases, with 29 bases left between them. The CDR3 sequence: CASSQVLPNKRAHSLNEQFF. The CDR3 DNA reads as TGCGCCAGCAGCCAAGTCCTCCCGAATAAGCGGGCCCACTCCTTAAATGAGCAGTTCTTC.

V gene TRBV19 combines with J gene TRBJ2-5, with D possibly TRBD1 on 5 matching bases. Germline V gives CDR1 LNHDA, CDR2 SQIVND (reference sequence). The V end was cut by 5 bases, the J end by 3 bases, with 7 bases between. The CDR3 extends over 12 amino acids. The CDR3 loop is CASSGREETQYF. Written as DNA, the CDR3 is TGTGCCAGTAGTGGCAGGGAAGAGACCCAGTACTTC.

The chain combines TRBV11-3 with TRBJ1-2; 9 nucleotides match TRBD1. J was trimmed by 7 bases and V by 5 bases; bases with no gene match: 5. Germline V CDR1 and CDR2: SGHNT, YENEEA. CDR3 length equals 13 residues. The CDR3 is CASSDRGLSGYTF. The DNA for the CDR3 is TGTGCCAGCAGCGACAGGGGGTTGAGTGGCTACACCTTC.

This rearrangement joins TRBV25-1 to TRBJ2-6; TRBD1 or TRBD2 may be the D gene (6 bases each). The germline V gene has CDR1 MGHDK and CDR2 SYGVNS. Trimming pared 7 bases from V and 4 bases from J, leaving 14 bases between. This CDR3 has 15 amino acids. The DNA of the CDR3 is TGTGCCAGCACCAAGGGGGGATCCGGGGCCAACGTCCTGACTTTC. Translation gives CASTKGGSGANVLTF.

The chain links TRBV6-6 to TRBJ2-7; possibly TRBD1 for D (6 bases). The CDR3 is 13 residues long. V shed 7 bases and J shed 3 bases, with 13 bases lying between them. Germline V gene data show CDR1 as MNHNY and CDR2 as SVGAGI (reference sequence). CDR3: CASKGQSIYEQYF. The CDR3 bases are TGTGCCAGCAAAGGACAGAGCATCTACGAGCAGTACTTC.

The chain carries TRBV18 and TRBJ1-1, with D possibly being TRBD1 (6 bases). This CDR3 spans 14 amino acids. V was pared by 3 bases and J by 3 bases, with 11 bases between. CDR1 is KGHSH and CDR2 is LQKENI in the germline V gene. As DNA, the CDR3 is TGTGCCAGCTCACCCTTTGAGGGGGACACTGAAGCTTTCTTT. It yields the protein CASSPFEGDTEAFF.

The chain has TRBV2 and TRBJ2-5; 9 bases map to TRBD1. V lost 1 base to trimming and J lost 5 bases; unmatched junction nucleotides: 8. CDR3 size: 16 residues. The germline V gene encodes CDR1 SNHLY and CDR2 FYNNEI. The CDR3 DNA is TGTGCCAGCAGTGAAGTACCGGGACAGGGTCTGGAGACCCAGTACTTC. This sequence encodes CASSEVPGQGLETQYF.

Here the CDR3 reads CASTPDNSNQPQHF. Here the CDR3 DNA reads TGTGCCAGCACCCCAGACAATAGCAATCAGCCCCAGCATTTT. The chain has TRBV6-5 and TRBJ1-5; D gene ambiguous. This CDR3 contains 14 residues. Trimming removed 7 bases at V and 0 bases at J, with 10 bases between. Germline CDR1 is MNHEY and CDR2 is SVGAGI.

V is TRBV5-1 and J is TRBJ2-2, with 7 positions matching TRBD1. The trim removed 2 bases at V and 5 bases at J, leaving 3 bases unmatched. The CDR3 is 14 residues long. Germline CDR1 SGHRS, CDR2 YFSETQ. Here the CDR3 reads CASSFQGETGELFF. The CDR3 coding sequence is TGCGCCAGCAGCTTTCAGGGGGAAACCGGGGAGCTGTTTTTT.

The chain is built from TRBV2 and TRBJ2-3, with TRBD2 matching over 10 bases. Trimming removed 4 bases from V and 2 bases from J; junction bases left unmatched: 3. This CDR3 is 15 amino acids long. CDR1 is SNHLY, CDR2 FYNNEI, per germline. The CDR3 sequence is CASSGSGGPTDTQYF. DNA for the CDR3: TGTGCCAGCAGTGGTAGCGGGGGGCCCACAGATACGCAGTATTTT.

This chain joins TRBV2 and TRBJ2-6; no clear D. The CDR3 totals 13 residues. Trimming removed 6 bases from V and 3 bases from J, with 6 bases in between. CDR1 and CDR2 from the germline V gene are SNHLY and FYNNEI. The chain's CDR3 is CASRGDGANVLTF. DNA for the CDR3: TGTGCCAGCAGGGGCGATGGGGCCAACGTCCTGACTTTC.

Here the CDR3 DNA reads TGTGCCAGCAGCTTAAGTTACGGCTACGAGCAGTACTTC. The encoded protein is CASSLSYGYEQYF. The chain joins TRBV7-3 to TRBJ2-7, with D hard to call. Trimming cost V 1 base and J 3 bases, with 7 bases left between them. The CDR3 covers 13 residues. Germline V gene lookup returns CDR1 SGHTA and CDR2 FQGTGA.

This clone was found once. The chain recombines TRBV19 with TRBJ1-4, with unresolved D. V was shortened by 4 bases and J by 4 bases, with 16 bases between the two germline ends. The CDR3 consists of 16 residues. The germline gives CDR1 LNHDA, CDR2 SQIVND (reference sequence). The CDR3 spells CASSSGAQNFNEKLFF. The DNA of the CDR3 is TGTGCCAGTAGTAGTGGCGCACAAAACTTTAATGAAAAACTGTTTTTT. Using reference TRBV19 and TRBJ1-4 for the parts outside the CDR3, the full variable domain is DGGITQSPKYLFRKEGQNVTLSCEQNLNHDAMYWYRQDPGQGLRLIYYSQIVNDFQKGDIAEGYSVSREKKESFPLTVTSAQKNPTAFYLCASSSGAQNFNEKLFFGSGTQLSVL.

The chain uses TRBV6-1 and TRBJ2-2; D unclear. Germline V CDR1 and CDR2: MNHNS, SASEGT. CDR3 size: 15 residues. The ends were cut back, 6 bases at V and 7 bases at J, with 18 bases in the middle. CDR3 amino acids: CASSILDQGIGELFF. DNA for the CDR3: TGTGCCAGCAGCATCCTCGACCAAGGGATCGGGGAGCTGTTTTTT.

This chain connects TRBV19 to TRBJ2-5, with D perhaps given as TRBD1 or TRBD2 (5 bases each). CDR1 LNHDA and CDR2 SQIVND come from the germline V gene (reference sequence). V lost 5 bases and J 1 base, leaving 8 bases between the germline ends. The CDR3 has 13 residues. The CDR3 reads CASSGGPQETQYF. The CDR3, as DNA: TGTGCCAGTAGTGGGGGTCCCCAAGAGACCCAGTACTTC.

V is TRBV18 and J is TRBJ2-7, with 7 bases aligning to TRBD2. V dropped 2 bases and J dropped 4; count of bases not matched to a gene: 5. This CDR3 is built from 14 residues. The germline V gene has CDR1 KGHSH and CDR2 LQKENI. CDR3 nucleotides: TGTGCCAGCTCACCAGTCCAGGGAGGGTACGAGCAGTACTTC. Translating it yields CASSPVQGGYEQYF.

The chain has TRBV6-1 and TRBJ2-6, with D possibly TRBD2 on 5 matching bases. Germline V gene sequence: CDR1 MNHNS, CDR2 SASEGT. V was clipped by 5 bases and J by 3 bases, with 8 bases between them. This CDR3 comprises 14 residues. The CDR3 loop is CASSWTVGANVLTF. CDR3 DNA: TGTGCCAGCAGTTGGACTGTTGGGGCCAACGTCCTGACTTTC.

V usage is TRBV18 and J usage is TRBJ2-4; 9 bases map to TRBD1. J gave up 2 bases and V 6 bases, and 14 bases lay outside the gene matches. CDR1 is KGHSH and CDR2 is LQKENI in the germline V gene. The CDR3 is 18 amino acids. Here the CDR3 DNA reads TGTGCCAGCTCGTCAACAGGGGGCGGAGGTTGGTCCAAAAACATTCAGTACTTC. Its protein is CASSSTGGGGWSKNIQYF.

The genes are TRBV28 and TRBJ1-2, with TRBD1 matching 7 bases. V dropped 6 bases and J dropped 8; count of bases not matched to a gene: 6. This CDR3 spans 12 amino acids. Looked up from germline, CDR1 is MDHEN and CDR2 is SYDVKM. The CDR3 DNA is TGTGCCAGCAGGTTGACAGGGTTAGGCTACACCTTC. This gives the protein CASRLTGLGYTF.

V is TRBV19 and J is TRBJ2-6; 8 bases fit TRBD2. J lost 2 bases, V lost 5 bases, and 11 bases had no gene match. CDR1 LNHDA and CDR2 SQIVND come from the germline V gene (reference sequence). The CDR3 contains 18 residues. In nucleotides, the CDR3 is TGTGCCAGTAGTTTTGCTAACCAAGCGGGAGCTGGGGCCAACGTCCTGACTTTC. Its translation: CASSFANQAGAGANVLTF.

J is TRBJ2-1 and V is TRBV6-5, with 8 nucleotides matching TRBD2. The germline CDR1 and CDR2 sequences are MNHEY and SVGAGI. V lost 6 bases, J lost 6 bases, and 10 bases stayed unmatched. The CDR3 has 15 amino acids. DNA for the CDR3: TGTGCCAGCAGCCAAGCGGGGGTTGGTCGCAATGAGCAGTTCTTC. It yields the protein CASSQAGVGRNEQFF.

The CDR3 loop is CASSPGLVWAGELFF. CDR3 nucleotides: TGTGCCAGCTCACCTGGACTAGTCTGGGCCGGGGAGCTGTTTTTT. This chain links TRBV18 with TRBJ2-2; TRBD2 matches 7 bases. The germline V gene encodes CDR1 KGHSH and CDR2 LQKENI. This CDR3 region has 15 residues. V trimming: 3 bases; J trimming: 6 bases; junction bases outside the gene matches: 7.

The chain couples TRBV19 to TRBJ2-3; 8 bases agree with TRBD1. After removal of 9 bases from V and 1 base from J, the junction contained 9 bases not matched to a gene. CDR3 length equals 15 residues. CDR1 is LNHDA, CDR2 SQIVND, per germline (reference sequence). The CDR3 DNA is TGTGCCAGCACCATTGGGGGACAGGGCACAGATACGCAGTATTTT. It yields the protein CASTIGGQGTDTQYF.

V is TRBV7-2 and J is TRBJ2-3, with D perhaps assigned TRBD1 or TRBD2 (6 bases each). CDR1 and CDR2 (germline): SGHTA, FQGNSA. V was pared by 6 bases and J by 5 bases, with 12 bases between. The CDR3 spans 13 residues. CDR3 loop: CASSTRGVDTQYF. CDR3 coding DNA: TGTGCCAGCAGTACAAGGGGGGTAGATACGCAGTATTTT.

This clone was found once. At one of its ends the junction is not consistent with the germline gene, which may arise from a read error. The chain combines TRBV5-1 with TRBJ2-7, with TRBD2 identical over 7 bases. CDR1 is SGHRS, CDR2 YFSETQ, per germline. The CDR3 is made up of 15 amino acids. The CDR3 DNA sequence: TGCGCCAGCCGCTTAGCGGGTCCCCAGACGGCCGAGCAGTACTTC. Protein product: CASRLAGPQTAEQYF.

The chain recombines TRBV7-8 with TRBJ1-3, with 9 positions matching TRBD1. Germline V gene data show CDR1 as SGHVS and CDR2 as FQNEAQ. The ends lost 5 bases at V and 6 bases at J; junction bases unmatched: 8. CDR3 length: 15 residues. CDR3 amino acids: CASSNTGGDENTIYF. In nucleotides, the CDR3 is TGTGCCAGCAGCAATACAGGGGGCGATGAAAACACCATATATTTT.

A single count supports this clone. The V call is TRBV10-2, the J call TRBJ2-7, with 9 bases matching TRBD2. The CDR3 is 17 residues long. Germline loops: CDR1 WSHSY, CDR2 SAAADI. V lost 0 bases to trimming and J lost 4 bases; unmatched junction nucleotides: 10. The DNA for the CDR3 is TGCGCCAGCAGTGAGTCGCTTAAACCGGGACTAGCTTACGAGCAGTACTTC. Its translation: CASSESLKPGLAYEQYF.